The clone carrying this TCR beta chain was seen only a few times. What it binds is not known. One entry per CDR3 protein results from TCRdb running MiXCR on the 5' RACE reads. The data contain roughly 600,000 distinct CDR3 sequences, over 15% of them singletons. These data originate in a study of T-cell memory formation after mild COVID-19. Study-wide points: Contracting CD4+ clones sat mainly in CM and EM; CD8+ in EMRA.

Germline values: CDR1 SEHNR, CDR2 FQNEAQ (reference sequence). This CDR3 has 15 residues. The V segment lost 4 bases and the J segment 3 bases; nucleotides outside the gene matches: 6. The sequencing input was PBMCs or a T cell subset sorted from them (not recorded which). The chain employs TRBV7-9 and TRBJ2-3; 8 bases fit TRBD2. This TCR was sampled from an adult woman who had mild COVID-19 (a few samples of this study predate the infection). Cell type and time point are not known. The CDR3 reads CASSSGGPGTDTQYF. The CDR3 coding sequence is TGTGCCAGCAGCTCGGGGGGGCCGGGAACAGATACGCAGTATTTT. The full variable domain, in which reference TRBV7-9 and TRBJ2-3 provide the parts outside the CDR3, is DTGVSQNPRHKITKRGQNVTFRCDPISEHNRLYWYRQTLGQGPEFLTYFQNEAQLEKSRLLSDRFSAERPKGSFSTLEIQRTEQGDSAMYLCASSSGGPGTDTQYFGPGTRLTVL.